These 5 T cell receptor beta chains were sequenced from one sample in a study of shared clonotypes between healthy human individuals. The protocol was immunoSEQ multiplex PCR, while the TCRdb copy is restricted to in-frame clones and leaves out a portion. The table shows about 2.4 million clones, with 93% occurring only once. Sequencing was performed on naive CD4+ T cells from PBMCs. Subset denoted: CD45RA+ positively selected. The receptors come from a man between 18 and 35 years old in good health. Some clones in this sample may be carry-over from other donors' samples.

V usage is TRBV18 and J usage is TRBJ2-7, with 7 bases aligning to TRBD1. V gave up 1 base and J gave up 0 bases; unmatched junction bases: 3. The CDR3 is made up of 15 amino acids. Germline V gene lookup returns CDR1 KGHSH and CDR2 LQKENI. The CDR3 DNA reads as TGTGCCAGCTCACCACTGGACAGGAGCTCCTACGAGCAGTACTTC. Translation gives CASSPLDRSSYEQYF.

CDR3 sequence: CASSPSGRGRGEQFF. CDR3 in DNA: TGTGCCAGCAGCCCTAGCGGGAGGGGTAGGGGTGAGCAGTTCTTC. The chain employs TRBV14 and TRBJ2-1; 12 positions match TRBD2. V lost 4 bases, J lost 9 bases, and 7 bases stayed unmatched. This CDR3 spans 15 amino acids. The germline V gene has CDR1 SGHDN and CDR2 FVKESK.

The rearrangement uses TRBV5-5 and TRBJ2-7; D is ambiguous. The CDR3 is 11 residues long. Between the trimmed V and J ends, which lost 4 bases and 6 bases, there was a span of 8 bases. CDR1 is SGHKS and CDR2 is YYEKEE in the germline V gene (reference sequence). CDR3 in DNA: TGTGCCAGCAGCCTTATGAGCGAGCAGTACTTC. Protein sequence: CASSLMSEQYF. The full variable domain, rest sourced from reference TRBV5-5 and TRBJ2-7, is DAGVTQSPTHLIKTRGQQVTLRCSPISGHKSVSWYQQVLGQGPQFIFQYYEKEERGRGNFPDRFSARQFPNYSSELNVNALLLGDSALYLCASSLMSEQYFGPGTRLTVT.

The rearrangement uses TRBV7-3 and TRBJ2-1; D is perhaps TRBD2 (6 bases). The CDR3 is made up of 15 amino acids. The V gene's germline CDR1 is SGHTA and CDR2 FQGTGA. V lost 2 bases, J lost 4 bases, and 12 bases lay in between. In nucleotides, the CDR3 is TGTGCCAGCAGCTTATCGGGCGGGGAGTACAATGAGCAGTTCTTC. It codes for CASSLSGGEYNEQFF.

Remarks on this clone: The sample contains more than one DNA sequence encoding this CDR3. The chain combines TRBV6-6 with TRBJ2-3; 9 bases agree with TRBD1. This CDR3 comprises 13 residues. J lost 4 bases, V lost 6 bases, and 2 bases had no gene match. Germline values: CDR1 MNHNY, CDR2 SVGAGI (reference sequence). CDR3 sequence reads: CASSRTGADTQYF. The CDR3 region has the DNA TGTGCCAGCAGCCGGACAGGGGCAGATACGCAGTATTTT.